The 22 T cell receptor beta chains listed next were all sequenced from one sample in a study of blood T cell repertoires in COVID-19. TCRdb keeps only in-frame clones here, not all; method: immunoSEQ multiplex PCR. The table records more than 95,000 clones, about 85% of them present only once. Material for sequencing was peripheral blood. Every receptor here comes from a man aged 60-69 years with acute or convalescent COVID-19.

V and J are TRBV19 and TRBJ1-1, with no clear D. Between the trimmed V and J ends, which lost 7 bases and 0 bases, there was a span of 15 bases. The CDR3 is 15 amino acids. CDR1 LNHDA and CDR2 SQIVND come from the germline V gene (reference sequence). Here the CDR3 reads CASNPGRELNTEAFF. The CDR3 DNA follows: TGTGCCAGTAACCCAGGACGGGAGCTGAACACTGAAGCTTTCTTT.

This chain connects TRBV7-3 to TRBJ2-1, with 7 bases matching TRBD2. The junction had 5 bases not matched to a gene; V was cut back by 2 bases and J by 4 bases. The CDR3 contains 15 residues. Per germline, CDR1 SGHTA and CDR2 FQGTGA. This chain's CDR3 is CASSLLGGRYNEQFF. The CDR3, as DNA: TGTGCCAGCAGCTTACTGGGCGGGAGATACAATGAGCAGTTCTTC.

This rearrangement joins TRBV5-1 to TRBJ2-7; 10 bases are a match to TRBD1. Trimming removed 4 bases from V and 5 bases from J; junction bases left unmatched: 6. This CDR3 has 14 amino acids. Germline CDR1 and CDR2: SGHRS and YFSETQ. This CDR3 is CASSRGQGNDEQYF. CDR3 DNA sequence: TGCGCCAGCAGCCGGGGACAGGGGAACGACGAGCAGTACTTC.

The chain combines TRBV6-5 with TRBJ2-7; unclear D gene. Germline lookup yields CDR1 MNHEY and CDR2 SVGAGI. The germline V and J ends were trimmed by 7 bases and 5 bases, with 9 bases remaining between them. CDR3 length: 11 residues. CDR3 sequence reads: CASKTGHEQYF. The CDR3 DNA reads TGTGCCAGCAAGACTGGCCACGAGCAGTACTTC.

V gene TRBV4-1 combines with J gene TRBJ2-3; 11 nucleotides agree with TRBD2. This CDR3 has 21 residues. Germline CDR1 and CDR2: MGHRA and YSYEKL. With 4 bases clipped from V and 3 bases from J, the junction kept 21 bases outside the gene matches. The CDR3 DNA sequence: TGCGCCAGCAGCCCAACACGGGGCCGACTAGCGGGAAGCGGGGGGACAGATACGCAGTATTTT. Its protein product is CASSPTRGRLAGSGGTDTQYF.

The chain has TRBV24-1 and TRBJ2-1, with a tentative D call TRBD2 (6 bases). V was shortened by 6 bases and J by 5 bases, with 13 bases between the two germline ends. Germline assignment: CDR1 KGHDR and CDR2 SFDVKD. The CDR3 is 14 residues long. The CDR3 DNA reads TGTGCCACCAGTCGGGACTCCTTAAACAATGAGCAGTTCTTC. The encoded protein is CATSRDSLNNEQFF.

The V call is TRBV3-1 (or the pseudogene TRBV3-2), the J call TRBJ2-5; TRBD2 is a possible D gene (6 bases). The CDR3 totals 15 residues. Trimming removed 0 bases from V and 2 bases from J, with 10 bases in between. Germline V gives CDR1 LGHDT, CDR2 YNNKEL (reference sequence). The DNA of the CDR3 is TGTGCCAGCAGCCAAGATACGGGGGATCAAGAGACCCAGTACTTC. Protein sequence: CASSQDTGDQETQYF.

The V gene is TRBV28, the J gene TRBJ1-3; D gene uncertain. CDR3 length equals 17 residues. The V gene lost 3 bases and the J gene lost 0 bases, with 15 bases spanning the gap. Germline V CDR1 and CDR2: MDHEN, SYDVKM. CDR3 in DNA: TGTGCCAGCAGTTTTTCAGCAGCAGGAGGCTCTGGAAACACCATATATTTT. Translating it yields CASSFSAAGGSGNTIYF.

The chain recombines TRBV9 with TRBJ1-5, with D tentatively TRBD1 (6 bases). The germline V and J ends were trimmed by 3 bases and 0 bases, with 7 bases remaining between them. From germline, CDR1 is SGDLS and CDR2 YYNGEE. There are 14 residues in the CDR3. CDR3 nucleotide sequence: TGTGCCAGCAGCGCAGGGGTTAGCAATCAGCCCCAGCATTTT. Protein sequence: CASSAGVSNQPQHF.

CDR3 amino acids: CASSLAGGRAAYNEQFF. CDR3 DNA: TGTGCCAGCAGCTTGGCCGGCGGGAGGGCCGCCTACAATGAGCAGTTCTTC. This chain uses TRBV5-4 with TRBJ2-1; 9 bases align to TRBD2. Germline CDR1 is SGHNT and CDR2 is YYREEE (reference sequence). V lost 0 bases to trimming and J lost 2 bases; unmatched junction nucleotides: 6. This CDR3 has 17 amino acids.

The chain has TRBV12-3 or TRBV12-4 and TRBJ2-1, with D possibly TRBD1 on 6 matching bases. V lost 7 bases, J lost 7 bases, and 11 bases lay in between. The CDR3 consists of 12 residues. The DNA for the CDR3 is TGTGCCAGCACCCTACAGGGTAATGAGCAGTTCTTC. This gives the protein CASTLQGNEQFF.

This clone was recorded a few times. The chain joins TRBV11-2 to TRBJ2-1; 11 nucleotides align to TRBD2. This CDR3 is built from 15 residues. Germline CDR1 is SGHAT and CDR2 is FQNNGV. V lost 2 bases to trimming and J lost 6 bases; unmatched junction nucleotides: 3. The CDR3 nucleotides read TGTGCCAGCAGCTTAAATAGCGGGAGGGCCAATGAGCAGTTCTTC. Its protein product is CASSLNSGRANEQFF.

This clone was detected once. The chain has TRBV7-7 and TRBJ2-2, with 11 bases that match TRBD2. This CDR3 comprises 15 residues. V trimming: 5 bases; J trimming: 5 bases; junction bases outside the gene matches: 4. Germline CDR1 is SSHAT and CDR2 is FNYEAQ (reference sequence). Here the CDR3 DNA reads TGTGCCAGCAGCCCGCGACTAGCGGGAACCGGGGAGCTGTTTTTT. Translating gives CASSPRLAGTGELFF.

This clone was seen repeatedly, ten times or more. The chain couples TRBV10-2 to TRBJ1-1, with TRBD1 as a possible D gene (5 bases). This CDR3 is 11 amino acids long. V was cut by 5 bases and J by 7 bases, with 8 bases left in between. Germline V gene data show CDR1 as WSHSY and CDR2 as SAAADI. This CDR3 reads CASSLQDEAFF. CDR3 DNA: TGCGCCAGCAGTCTACAGGATGAAGCTTTCTTT.

V is TRBV2 and J is TRBJ2-2, with D perhaps TRBD1 (6 bases). This CDR3 has 14 amino acids. Germline loops: CDR1 SNHLY, CDR2 FYNNEI. The V and J ends lost 5 bases and 7 bases respectively, with 14 bases between them. The CDR3 nucleotides read TGTGCCAGCAGTCTCCGGGACATGAGCGGGGAGCTGTTTTTT. It is translated as CASSLRDMSGELFF.

The V call is TRBV10-3, the J call TRBJ1-1; D ambiguous. Germline loops: CDR1 ENHRY, CDR2 SYGVKD. The V gene lost 2 bases and the J gene lost 1 base, with 14 bases spanning the gap. The CDR3 consists of 16 residues. The CDR3 nucleotides are TGTGCCATCAGTGAGGGGCGGGATGGGGAGAACACTGAAGCTTTCTTT. This gives the protein CAISEGRDGENTEAFF.

The chain is built from TRBV28 and TRBJ2-5; D might be TRBD1 (6 bases). The V gene lost 5 bases and the J gene lost 3 bases, with 13 bases spanning the gap. Per the germline V gene, CDR1 is MDHEN and CDR2 is SYDVKM. The CDR3 runs 14 residues. The CDR3 here is CASSRDILKETQYF. The CDR3 DNA is TGTGCCAGCAGTCGGGACATATTAAAAGAGACCCAGTACTTC. Together with reference TRBV28 and TRBJ2-5, the CDR3 gives the full variable domain: DVKVTQSSRYLVKRTGEKVFLECVQDMDHENMFWYRQDPGLGLRLIYFSYDVKMKEKGDIPEGYSVSREKKERFSLILESASTNQTSMYLCASSRDILKETQYFGPGTRLLVL.

V gene TRBV10-3 combines with J gene TRBJ1-4; no clear D gene. CDR1 is ENHRY and CDR2 is SYGVKD in the germline V gene. There are 14 residues in the CDR3. Trimming shortened V by 3 bases and J by 5 bases, and 10 bases separated the two germline ends. The DNA for the CDR3 is TGTGCCATCAGTGAAGGGCCGGGAAATGAAAAACTGTTTTTT. Its translation: CAISEGPGNEKLFF.

V and J are TRBV27 and TRBJ2-3, with 10 nucleotides matching TRBD1. The germline V gene encodes CDR1 MNHEY and CDR2 SMNVEV (reference sequence). J was trimmed by 5 bases and V by 6 bases; bases with no gene match: 2. This CDR3 is built from 13 residues. CDR3 in DNA: TGTGCCAGCAGCGACAGGGGGCAAGATACGCAGTATTTT. Protein sequence: CASSDRGQDTQYF.

The J gene is TRBJ1-5, the V gene TRBV6-1; 8 nucleotides match TRBD1. After removal of 6 bases from V and 0 bases from J, the junction contained 7 bases not matched to a gene. The germline V gene encodes CDR1 MNHNS and CDR2 SASEGT. The CDR3 is made up of 16 amino acids. CDR3 in DNA: TGTGCCAGCAGGGAAAGGGGACAGGTTAGCAATCAGCCCCAGCATTTT. Amino acids: CASRERGQVSNQPQHF.

V is TRBV29-1 and J is TRBJ1-4, with D possibly TRBD1 on 5 matching bases. Germline lookup yields CDR1 SQVTM and CDR2 ANQGSEA. The CDR3 covers 13 residues. Deletions cut 2 bases from V and 8 bases from J, with 12 bases between. The CDR3 is CSVESGADEKLFF. In DNA form, the CDR3 reads TGCAGCGTTGAATCTGGGGCAGACGAAAAACTGTTTTTT.

The chain uses TRBV7-8 and TRBJ1-5; tentative D call: TRBD1 (6 bases). Between the trimmed V and J ends, which lost 5 bases and 0 bases, there was a span of 17 bases. Per the germline V gene, CDR1 is SGHVS and CDR2 is FQNEAQ. CDR3 length: 17 residues. As DNA, the CDR3 is TGTGCCAGCAGCCCCGCCCCCAGGGGTCCTAGCAATCAGCCCCAGCATTTT. It yields the protein CASSPAPRGPSNQPQHF.